The clone carrying this T cell receptor beta chain was detected ten times or more. Antigen: not known. The CDR3 runs to 12 residues. V was shortened by 5 bases and J by 6 bases, with 10 bases between the two germline ends. Germline CDR1 reads SGHVS; CDR2 reads FQNEAQ. The data belong to a study of T cells in Graves' hyperthyroidism and ophthalmopathy. Study conclusions and caveats: Model-based prediction identified ophthalmopathy a median roughly 6.1 months prior to its onset.

Amplified regions were TCR beta CDR3 sequences from RNA transcripts. The study used the HTBI primer set for a first-round RT-PCR of the TCR CDR3. TCRdb re-called the multiplex PCR reads through MiXCR, storing one row per CDR3 protein. Among about 610,000 distinct CDR3 sequences listed, about 14% were seen once. Sequencing was done on a sample of blood. The source is a woman aged 40 to 50 with Graves' ophthalmopathy. The gene calls are TRBV7-8 and TRBJ1-2; perhaps TRBD1 as D (6 bases). CDR3 nucleotides: TGTGCCAGCAGCAGGGGGTTGGATGGCTACACCTTC. Translation: CASSRGLDGYTF.